This passage covers 27 T cell receptor beta chains from one sample sequenced in a study of OX40 agonist ivuxolimab in advanced cancers. Here immunoSEQ multiplex PCR was the method, and the copy in TCRdb shows in-frame clones only, minus some. The sample has about 100,000 clones, 70% to 90% seen once. This sample comprised CD4+ or CD8+ T cells sorted from blood, obtained in a trial of the OX40 agonist ivuxolimab. The receptors here all came from an adult with an advanced solid tumor such as melanoma, head and neck, liver or kidney cancer.

This chain connects TRBV5-1 to TRBJ1-6; 7 nucleotides agree with TRBD1. This CDR3 is 16 amino acids long. The germline gives CDR1 SGHRS, CDR2 YFSETQ. The trim removed 3 bases at V and 3 bases at J, leaving 6 bases unmatched. The CDR3 is CASSSDRALYNSPLHF. In nucleotides, the CDR3 is TGCGCCAGCAGCTCTGACAGGGCCCTCTATAATTCACCCCTCCACTTT.

The chain employs TRBV27 and TRBJ1-1; 9 bases are shared with TRBD1. The V gene end was trimmed by 2 bases and the J gene end by 0 bases; junction bases not matched to a gene: 1. This CDR3 is built from 15 residues. The germline V gene encodes CDR1 MNHEY and CDR2 SMNVEV (reference sequence). The CDR3 DNA reads as TGTGCCAGCAGTTTACGGACAGGGGTGAACACTGAAGCTTTCTTT. Amino acids: CASSLRTGVNTEAFF.

The chain joins TRBV19 to TRBJ1-3; D gene ambiguous. The CDR3 spans 15 residues. V lost 3 bases and J lost 4, with 13 bases in between. CDR1 LNHDA and CDR2 SQIVND come from the germline V gene (reference sequence). CDR3 sequence (DNA): TGTGCCAGTAGTATGGGCCAGCTGGAAGGAAACACCATATATTTT. Encoded protein: CASSMGQLEGNTIYF. The whole variable domain, remainder taken from reference TRBV19 and TRBJ1-3, is DGGITQSPKYLFRKEGQNVTLSCEQNLNHDAMYWYRQDPGQGLRLIYYSQIVNDFQKGDIAEGYSVSREKKESFPLTVTSAQKNPTAFYLCASSMGQLEGNTIYFGEGSWLTVV.

V and J are TRBV5-1 and TRBJ2-7; possible D gene TRBD2, 5 bases. This CDR3 has 12 amino acids. V dropped 0 bases and J dropped 6 bases, with 7 bases sitting between them. CDR1 and CDR2 from the germline V gene are SGHRS and YFSETQ. The DNA for the CDR3 is TGCGCCAGCAGCTTGGGGAGCGGCGAGCAGTACTTC. Protein: CASSLGSGEQYF.

The chain joins TRBV27 to TRBJ2-1; D is uncertain. Trimming cost V 5 bases and J 7 bases, with 3 bases left between them. CDR3 length: 10 residues. Germline V gene sequence: CDR1 MNHEY, CDR2 SMNVEV (reference sequence). The CDR3 DNA is TGTGCCAGCAGTCAAAATGAGCAGTTCTTC. Its protein is CASSQNEQFF.

The V call is TRBV10-3, the J call TRBJ1-3; TRBD1 agrees at 8 bases. The J segment lost 4 bases and the V segment lost 6 bases, leaving 2 bases of the junction unmatched. The CDR3 is 13 amino acids. Germline values: CDR1 ENHRY, CDR2 SYGVKD. CDR3 residues: CAIRDRGGNTIYF. In nucleotides, the CDR3 is TGTGCCATCAGAGACAGGGGAGGAAACACCATATATTTT.

The chain carries TRBV11-3 and TRBJ2-5; 7 bases match TRBD2. CDR3 length: 15 residues. After removal of 1 base from V and 2 bases from J, the junction contained 4 bases not matched to a gene. The germline CDR1 and CDR2 sequences are SGHNT and YENEEA. The CDR3 reads CASSLGGLGQETQYF. The CDR3 DNA reads as TGTGCCAGCAGCTTAGGAGGACTAGGTCAAGAGACCCAGTACTTC. The variable domain in full, with the rest retrieved from reference TRBV11-3 and TRBJ2-5, is EAGVVQSPRYKIIEKKQPVAFWCNPISGHNTLYWYLQNLGQGPELLIRYENEEAVDDSQLPKDRFSAERLKGVDSTLKIQPAELGDSAVYLCASSLGGLGQETQYFGPGTRLLVL.

The J gene is TRBJ2-5, the V gene TRBV5-4; D gene uncertain. Between the trimmed V and J ends, which lost 2 bases and 7 bases, there was a span of 12 bases. Germline V gene lookup returns CDR1 SGHNT and CDR2 YYREEE (reference sequence). CDR3 length: 13 residues. The CDR3 bases are TGTGCCAGCAGCTTACGGCCCTCAGGGACCCAGTACTTC. Protein product: CASSLRPSGTQYF.

The rearrangement uses TRBV5-4 and TRBJ1-5; no definite D call. The CDR3 runs 14 residues. Trimming shortened V by 0 bases and J by 4 bases, and 8 bases separated the two germline ends. The germline V gene has CDR1 SGHNT and CDR2 YYREEE (reference sequence). The CDR3 nucleotides are TGTGCCAGCAGCTTGGCCGGAGGAAATCAGCCCCAGCATTTT. Amino acids: CASSLAGGNQPQHF.

The genes are TRBV7-9 and TRBJ2-5; no clear D. CDR3 length equals 14 residues. V was clipped by 6 bases and J by 1 base, with 12 bases between them. The germline V gene has CDR1 SEHNR and CDR2 FQNEAQ (reference sequence). The CDR3: CASRLSASQETQYF. DNA of the CDR3: TGTGCCAGCAGACTATCTGCTTCCCAAGAGACCCAGTACTTC.

V usage is TRBV5-4 and J usage is TRBJ2-1, with D perhaps TRBD2 (7 bases). Germline values: CDR1 SGHNT, CDR2 YYREEE (reference sequence). CDR3 length equals 16 residues. Trimming removed 4 bases at V and 2 bases at J, with 16 bases between. CDR3 bases: TGTGCCAGCAGCCTCACCGGGGGGCCCACCTACAATGAGCAGTTCTTC. Protein product: CASSLTGGPTYNEQFF.

The chain is built from TRBV10-3 and TRBJ2-7; D could derive from TRBD1 or TRBD2 (5 bases each). Germline V lookup: CDR1 ENHRY, CDR2 SYGVKD. V lost 10 bases and J 5 bases, leaving 15 bases between the germline ends. This CDR3 has 12 residues. The CDR3 bases are TGTGCCACACTTTCTGGGGGAGACGAGCAGTACTTC. As protein: CATLSGGDEQYF.

The V call is TRBV9, the J call TRBJ1-4, with D perhaps TRBD1 (5 bases). The CDR3 covers 15 residues. Germline V gives CDR1 SGDLS, CDR2 YYNGEE. The V gene lost 5 bases and the J gene lost 4 bases, with 15 bases spanning the gap. The CDR3 loop is CASSDAGGYNEKLFF. The CDR3 DNA is TGTGCCAGCAGTGACGCCGGGGGTTATAATGAAAAACTGTTTTTT.

The chain combines TRBV7-6 with TRBJ2-7; D remains unclear. Germline V lookup: CDR1 SGHVS, CDR2 FNYEAQ. V was pared by 2 bases and J by 2 bases, with 13 bases between. The length of the CDR3 is 15 residues. CDR3 residues: CASSLNPPPTYEQYF. CDR3 DNA sequence: TGTGCCAGCAGCTTAAACCCCCCGCCTACCTACGAGCAGTACTTC.

The chain joins TRBV27 to TRBJ1-1; perhaps TRBD1 as D (5 bases). This CDR3 spans 13 amino acids. Trimming took 2 bases from V and 5 from J, leaving 9 bases between them. The V gene's germline CDR1 is MNHEY and CDR2 SMNVEV (reference sequence). The DNA for the CDR3 is TGTGCCAGCAGTTTACCGGGGGATACTGAAGCTTTCTTT. This gives the protein CASSLPGDTEAFF.

The V and J genes are TRBV27 and TRBJ1-1; no clear D gene. Trimming pared 4 bases from V and 11 bases from J, leaving 14 bases between. The germline V gene has CDR1 MNHEY and CDR2 SMNVEV (reference sequence). The CDR3 runs to 12 residues. This CDR3 is CASSSKPPGAFF. The CDR3 region has the DNA TGTGCCAGCAGTTCTAAACCTCCGGGCGCTTTCTTT.

This rearrangement joins TRBV19 to TRBJ2-1, with TRBD2 identical over 8 bases. The CDR3 totals 16 residues. V shed 4 bases, J shed 5 bases, and the junction held 10 bases outside the gene matches. CDR1 and CDR2 from the germline V gene are LNHDA and SQIVND (reference sequence). The CDR3 DNA follows: TGTGCCAGTAGTACCCCGGGGCGGGGGGTAAACAATGAGCAGTTCTTC. This translates into CASSTPGRGVNNEQFF.

This clone was recorded only once. This rearrangement joins TRBV5-1 to TRBJ2-7; TRBD2 matches 12 bases. The germline V gene has CDR1 SGHRS and CDR2 YFSETQ. CDR3 length: 14 amino acids. V lost 5 bases and J lost 8; bases outside the gene matches: 8. CDR3 bases: TGCGCCAGCAGGCCCGGGACTAGCGGGCTCAAGCAGTACTTC. This sequence encodes CASRPGTSGLKQYF.

The chain links TRBV19 to TRBJ2-7, with 7 bases identical to TRBD1. Germline CDR1 and CDR2: LNHDA and SQIVND (reference sequence). With 2 bases clipped from V and 2 bases from J, the junction kept 3 bases outside the gene matches. This CDR3 is built from 14 residues. The CDR3 spells CASSILGQTYEQYF. The CDR3 bases are TGTGCCAGTAGTATATTGGGACAGACCTACGAGCAGTACTTC.

The rearrangement links TRBV11-3 to TRBJ2-3; 7 positions agree with TRBD1. Germline CDR1 SGHNT, CDR2 YENEEA. With V trimmed by 4 bases and J by 0 bases, 4 bases remained unmatched. The CDR3 has 15 amino acids. In DNA form, the CDR3 reads TGTGCCAGCAGCTGGGGGACAGTTAGCACAGATACGCAGTATTTT. Translated, it gives CASSWGTVSTDTQYF.

The J gene is TRBJ1-5, the V gene TRBV30; D ambiguous. Germline V gives CDR1 GTSNPN, CDR2 SVGIG (reference sequence). Between the trimmed V and J ends, which lost 2 bases and 3 bases, there was a span of 14 bases. The CDR3 loop spans 15 amino acids. CDR3 sequence reads: CAWSLTRGFNQPQHF. The CDR3 coding sequence is TGTGCCTGGAGTCTTACCCGGGGTTTCAATCAGCCCCAGCATTTT.

The V and J genes are TRBV27 and TRBJ2-2, with 8 positions matching TRBD1. Germline V CDR1 and CDR2: MNHEY, SMNVEV (reference sequence). V shed 6 bases and J 8 bases; nucleotides not matched to a gene: 11. The CDR3 has 15 amino acids. CDR3 DNA: TGTGCCAGCAGCCCGACAGGGGCCAGGCTTGGGGAGCTGTTTTTT. Amino acid sequence: CASSPTGARLGELFF.

The chain joins TRBV15 to TRBJ2-6, with TRBD2 as a possible D gene (5 bases). Germline lookup yields CDR1 LNHNV and CDR2 YYDKDF (reference sequence). The CDR3 sequence is 17 residues long. V was clipped by 3 bases and J by 2 bases, with 14 bases between them. In DNA form, the CDR3 reads TGTGCCACCAGCAGCGGAGGCGGTTGGGCTGGGGCCAACGTCCTGACTTTC. Protein product: CATSSGGGWAGANVLTF.

This chain joins TRBV19 and TRBJ1-3; 9 nucleotides line up with TRBD1. Germline assignment: CDR1 LNHDA and CDR2 SQIVND (reference sequence). The trim removed 7 bases at V and 0 bases at J, leaving 16 bases unmatched. The CDR3 runs 19 residues. CDR3 sequence reads: CASTRWDRVSPLSGNTIYF. Here the CDR3 DNA reads TGTGCCAGTACGCGATGGGACAGGGTGTCCCCACTCTCTGGAAACACCATATATTTT. The variable domain in full, with the rest retrieved from reference TRBV19 and TRBJ1-3, is DGGITQSPKYLFRKEGQNVTLSCEQNLNHDAMYWYRQDPGQGLRLIYYSQIVNDFQKGDIAEGYSVSREKKESFPLTVTSAQKNPTAFYLCASTRWDRVSPLSGNTIYFGEGSWLTVV.

The V gene is TRBV19, the J gene TRBJ1-1; D remains ambiguous. The germline V gene encodes CDR1 LNHDA and CDR2 SQIVND (reference sequence). V lost 6 bases and J lost 5, with 7 bases in between. This CDR3 has 11 amino acids. The CDR3 reads CASRVETEAFF. The DNA of the CDR3 is TGTGCCAGTAGGGTGGAGACTGAAGCTTTCTTT.

A few counts support this clone. This chain connects TRBV7-3 to TRBJ1-1, with D hard to call. Looked up from germline, CDR1 is SGHTA and CDR2 is FQGTGA. Trimming pared 2 bases from V and 1 base from J, leaving 5 bases between. This CDR3 is built from 13 residues. This chain's CDR3 is CASSLVANTEAFF. CDR3 nucleotides: TGTGCCAGCAGCTTAGTGGCGAACACTGAAGCTTTCTTT.

The genes are TRBV7-9 and TRBJ1-4; 8 bases fit TRBD1. Germline V gene sequence: CDR1 SEHNR, CDR2 FQNEAQ (reference sequence). Unmatched junction bases numbered 5, after V lost 3 bases and J lost 8 bases. The CDR3 loop spans 14 amino acids. The CDR3 here is CASSFRGRSEKLFF. Here the CDR3 DNA reads TGTGCCAGCAGCTTCAGGGGGCGAAGCGAAAAACTGTTTTTT.